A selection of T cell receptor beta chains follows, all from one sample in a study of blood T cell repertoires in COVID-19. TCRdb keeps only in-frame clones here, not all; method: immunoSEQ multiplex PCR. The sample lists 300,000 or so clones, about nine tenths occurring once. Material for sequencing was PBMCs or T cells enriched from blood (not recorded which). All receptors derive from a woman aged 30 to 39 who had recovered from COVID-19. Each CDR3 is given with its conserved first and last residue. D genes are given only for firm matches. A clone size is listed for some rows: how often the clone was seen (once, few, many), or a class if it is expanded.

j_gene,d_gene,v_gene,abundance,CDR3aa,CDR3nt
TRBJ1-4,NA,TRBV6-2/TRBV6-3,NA,CASSYSDRTMEEKLFF,TGTGCCAGCAGTTACTCGGACAGAACCATGGAGGAAAAACTGTTTTTT
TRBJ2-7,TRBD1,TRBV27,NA,CASSLTVQGAYEQYF,TGTGCCAGCAGTTTAACGGTACAGGGGGCTTACGAGCAGTACTTC
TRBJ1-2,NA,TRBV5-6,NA,CASSSGAASPYGYTF,TGTGCCAGCAGCTCTGGGGCAGCCTCCCCCTATGGCTACACCTTC
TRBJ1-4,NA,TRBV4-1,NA,CASNDKSNEKLFF,TGCGCCAGCAACGACAAGTCTAATGAAAAACTGTTTTTT
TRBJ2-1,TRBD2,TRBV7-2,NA,CASSFRGLAGGNEQFF,TGTGCCAGCAGCTTTCGAGGACTAGCGGGCGGCAATGAGCAGTTCTTC
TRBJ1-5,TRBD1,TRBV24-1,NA,CATSAPGGNQPQHF,TGTGCCACCAGTGCGCCAGGGGGGAATCAGCCCCAGCATTTT
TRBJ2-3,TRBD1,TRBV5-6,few,CASSPPGQGTDTQYF,TGTGCCAGCAGCCCGCCGGGACAGGGCACAGATACGCAGTATTTT
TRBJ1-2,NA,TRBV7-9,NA,CASSLGLSIPPLGYTF,TGTGCCAGCAGCTTAGGTTTATCTATACCTCCTCTTGGCTACACCTTC
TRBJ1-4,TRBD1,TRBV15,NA,CATSRLGQGGKLFF,TGTGCCACCAGCAGACTAGGACAGGGGGGAAAACTGTTTTTT
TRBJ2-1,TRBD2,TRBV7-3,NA,CASSLSSGGGEQFF,TGTGCCAGCAGCTTATCTAGCGGTGGTGGTGAGCAGTTCTTC
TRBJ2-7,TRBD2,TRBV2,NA,CASSLSGGWYEQYF,TGTGCCAGCAGCCTTAGCGGGGGCTGGTACGAGCAGTACTTC
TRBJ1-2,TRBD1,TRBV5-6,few,CASSPGTGEGYTF,TGTGCCAGCAGCCCGGGGACAGGGGAGGGCTACACCTTC
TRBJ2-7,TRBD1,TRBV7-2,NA,CASSSGTGSSYEQYF,TGTGCCAGCAGCTCCGGGACAGGGTCTTCCTACGAGCAGTACTTC
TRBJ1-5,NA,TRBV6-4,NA,CAGVTGKRCGDAPQHF,TGTGCCGGAGTAACAGGGAAAAGATGTGGGGACGCGCCCCAGCATTTT
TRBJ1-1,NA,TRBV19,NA,CASSGQLNTEAFF,TGTGCCAGTAGCGGACAACTGAACACTGAAGCTTTCTTT
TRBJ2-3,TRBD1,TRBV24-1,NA,CATSDRPGTASTDTQYF,TGTGCCACCAGTGACCGACCTGGGACAGCTAGCACAGATACGCAGTATTTT
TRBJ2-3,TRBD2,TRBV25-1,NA,CASSQTPGVAGITDTQYF,TGTGCCAGCAGTCAAACCCCTGGGGTAGCGGGAATCACAGATACGCAGTATTTT
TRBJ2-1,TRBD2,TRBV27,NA,CASNPSGSYNEQFF,TGTGCCAGCAACCCTAGCGGATCCTACAATGAGCAGTTCTTC
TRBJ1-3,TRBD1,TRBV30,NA,CAWSMGQVGGNTIYF,TGTGCCTGGAGTATGGGACAGGTGGGGGGAAACACCATATATTTT
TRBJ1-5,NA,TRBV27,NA,CASKEEVGYNQPQHF,TGTGCCAGCAAAGAGGAAGTAGGTTACAATCAGCCCCAGCATTTT
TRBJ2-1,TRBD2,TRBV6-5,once,CASSSTSGSHDEQFF,TGTGCCAGCAGTTCCACTAGCGGGAGTCACGATGAGCAGTTCTTC
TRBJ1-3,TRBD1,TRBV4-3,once,CASSRTTGASGNTIYF,TGCGCCAGCAGCCGGACCACAGGGGCCTCTGGAAACACCATATATTTT
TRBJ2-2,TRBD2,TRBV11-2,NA,CASSLRAGQNTGELFF,TGTGCCAGCAGCCTACGAGCGGGGCAGAACACCGGGGAGCTGTTTTTT
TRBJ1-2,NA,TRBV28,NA,CASSSRGYYGYTF,TGTGCCAGCAGTTCAAGGGGTTACTATGGCTACACCTTC